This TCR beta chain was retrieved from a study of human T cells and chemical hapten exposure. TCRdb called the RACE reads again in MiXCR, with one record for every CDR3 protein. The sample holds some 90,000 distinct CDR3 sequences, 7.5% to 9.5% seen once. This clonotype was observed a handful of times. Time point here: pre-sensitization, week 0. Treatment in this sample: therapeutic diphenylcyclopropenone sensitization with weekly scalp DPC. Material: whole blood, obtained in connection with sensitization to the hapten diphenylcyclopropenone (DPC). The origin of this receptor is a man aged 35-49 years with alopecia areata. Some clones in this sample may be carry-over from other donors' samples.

CDR3 nucleotide sequence: TGCGCCAGCAGCCAAGAATTGGGACTAGAGACCGGGGAGCTGTTTTTT. Residues: CASSQELGLETGELFF. The chain carries TRBV4-3 and TRBJ2-2; 8 bases match TRBD2. Germline CDR1 LGHNA, CDR2 YSLEER. The CDR3 consists of 16 residues. With V trimmed by 0 bases and J by 5 bases, 5 bases remained unmatched.